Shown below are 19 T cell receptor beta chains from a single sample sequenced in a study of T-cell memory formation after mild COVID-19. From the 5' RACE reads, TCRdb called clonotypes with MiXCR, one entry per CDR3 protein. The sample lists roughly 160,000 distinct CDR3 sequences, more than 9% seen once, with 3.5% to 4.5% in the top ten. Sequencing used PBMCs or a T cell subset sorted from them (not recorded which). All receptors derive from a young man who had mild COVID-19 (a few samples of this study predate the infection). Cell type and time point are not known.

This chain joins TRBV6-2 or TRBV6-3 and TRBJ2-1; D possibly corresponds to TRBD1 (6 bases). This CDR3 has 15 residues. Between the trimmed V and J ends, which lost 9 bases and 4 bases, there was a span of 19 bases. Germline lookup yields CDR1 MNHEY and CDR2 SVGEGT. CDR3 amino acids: CASYDADRSYNEQFF. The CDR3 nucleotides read TGTGCCAGTTACGACGCCGACAGGTCATACAATGAGCAGTTCTTC.

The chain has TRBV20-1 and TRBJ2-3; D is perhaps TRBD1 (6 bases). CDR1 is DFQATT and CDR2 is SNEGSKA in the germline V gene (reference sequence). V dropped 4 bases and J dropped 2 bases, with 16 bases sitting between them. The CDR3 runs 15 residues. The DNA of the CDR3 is TGCAGTGCTATCCTCCGGACAGTCAACACAGATACGCAGTATTTT. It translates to CSAILRTVNTDTQYF.

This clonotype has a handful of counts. CDR3 amino acids: CASSVPLDWDTGELFF. In DNA form, the CDR3 reads TGTGCCAGCAGCGTACCGCTGGACTGGGACACCGGGGAGCTGTTTTTT. The rearrangement links TRBV5-5 to TRBJ2-2, with D tentatively TRBD2 (5 bases). Trimming stripped 4 bases from V and 3 bases from J, with 16 bases between. CDR3 size: 16 residues. Germline CDR1 is SGHKS and CDR2 is YYEKEE (reference sequence).

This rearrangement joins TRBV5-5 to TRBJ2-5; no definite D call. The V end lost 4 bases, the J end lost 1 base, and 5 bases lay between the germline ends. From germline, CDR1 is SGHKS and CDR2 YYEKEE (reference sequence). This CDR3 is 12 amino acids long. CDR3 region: CASSTAQETQYF. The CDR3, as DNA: TGTGCCAGCAGCACCGCCCAAGAGACCCAGTACTTC. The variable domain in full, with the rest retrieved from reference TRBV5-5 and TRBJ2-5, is DAGVTQSPTHLIKTRGQQVTLRCSPISGHKSVSWYQQVLGQGPQFIFQYYEKEERGRGNFPDRFSARQFPNYSSELNVNALLLGDSALYLCASSTAQETQYFGPGTRLLVL.

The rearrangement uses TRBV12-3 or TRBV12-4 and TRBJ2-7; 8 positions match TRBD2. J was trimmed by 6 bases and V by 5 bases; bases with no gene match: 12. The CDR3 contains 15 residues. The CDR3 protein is CASSAGRALFSEQYF. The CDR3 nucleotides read TGTGCCAGCAGTGCCGGGAGGGCCCTCTTTAGCGAGCAGTACTTC.

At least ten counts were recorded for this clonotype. CDR3 region: CATSDSRGPSTDTQYF. DNA of the CDR3: TGTGCCACCAGTGACTCCAGGGGGCCTAGCACAGATACGCAGTATTTT. This chain joins TRBV24-1 and TRBJ2-3, with 8 bases aligning to TRBD1. The CDR3 runs 16 residues. Germline CDR1 KGHDR, CDR2 SFDVKD. V trimming: 4 bases; J trimming: 0 bases; junction bases outside the gene matches: 5.

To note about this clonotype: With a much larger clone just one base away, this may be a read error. The CDR3 DNA follows: TGCAGCGTTGAGAGGGACACTGACTCTGGGGCCAACGTCCTGATTTTC. This encodes CSVERDTDSGANVLIF. This chain joins TRBV29-1 and TRBJ2-6; D is perhaps TRBD1 (6 bases). The CDR3 extends over 16 amino acids. Germline V gives CDR1 SQVTM, CDR2 ANQGSEA.

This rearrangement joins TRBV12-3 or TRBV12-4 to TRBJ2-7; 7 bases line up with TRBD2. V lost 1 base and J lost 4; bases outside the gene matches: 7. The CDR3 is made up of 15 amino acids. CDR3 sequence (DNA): TGTGCCAGCAGTTTAGGGCGGGGGAAGTCATACGAGCAGTACGTC. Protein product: CASSLGRGKSYEQYV.

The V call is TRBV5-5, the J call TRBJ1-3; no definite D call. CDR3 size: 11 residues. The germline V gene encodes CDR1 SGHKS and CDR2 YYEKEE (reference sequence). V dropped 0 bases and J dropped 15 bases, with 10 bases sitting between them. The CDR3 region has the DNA TGTGCCAGCAGCTTGGGCCCGGGTCCATATTTT. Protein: CASSLGPGPYF.

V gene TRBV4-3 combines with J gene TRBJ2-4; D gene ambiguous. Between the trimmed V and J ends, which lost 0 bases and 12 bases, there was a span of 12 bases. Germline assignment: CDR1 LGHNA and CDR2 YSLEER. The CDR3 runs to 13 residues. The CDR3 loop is CASSQENRSRQYF. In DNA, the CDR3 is TGCGCCAGCAGCCAAGAAAATCGGAGCCGTCAGTACTTC.

CDR3 nucleotides: TGTGCCAGCAGCCAGGTAGCGGGGGTTTACAATGAGCAGTTCTTC. Translation gives CASSQVAGVYNEQFF. The rearrangement uses TRBV3-1 and TRBJ2-1, with TRBD2 matching 9 bases. This CDR3 is 15 amino acids long. Germline-derived CDR1 and CDR2 are LGHDT and YNNKEL (reference sequence). Trimming at V came to 3 bases and at J to 4 bases, leaving 4 bases not matched to a gene.

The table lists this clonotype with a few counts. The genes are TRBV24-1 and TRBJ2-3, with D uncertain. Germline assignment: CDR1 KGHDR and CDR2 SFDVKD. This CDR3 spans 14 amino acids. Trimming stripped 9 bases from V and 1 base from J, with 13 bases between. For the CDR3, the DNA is TGTGCCACCCGCGACCCATCGGGCACAGATACGCAGTATTTT. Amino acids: CATRDPSGTDTQYF.

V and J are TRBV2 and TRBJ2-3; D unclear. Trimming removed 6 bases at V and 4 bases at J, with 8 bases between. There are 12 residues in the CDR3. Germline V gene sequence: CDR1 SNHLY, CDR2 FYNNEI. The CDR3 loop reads CASRSSADTQYF. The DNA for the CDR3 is TGTGCCAGCAGATCCTCCGCAGATACGCAGTATTTT. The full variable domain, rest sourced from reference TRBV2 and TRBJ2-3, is EPEVTQTPSHQVTQMGQEVILRCVPISNHLYFYWYRQILGQKVEFLVSFYNNEISEKSEIFDDQFSVERPDGSNFTLKIRSTKLEDSAMYFCASRSSADTQYFGPGTRLTVL.

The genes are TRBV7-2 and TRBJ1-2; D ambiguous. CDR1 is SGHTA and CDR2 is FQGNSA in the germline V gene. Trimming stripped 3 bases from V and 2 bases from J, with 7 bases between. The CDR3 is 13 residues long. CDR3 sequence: CASSFSRNYGYTF. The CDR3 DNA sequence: TGTGCCAGCAGCTTTTCCAGAAACTATGGCTACACCTTC.

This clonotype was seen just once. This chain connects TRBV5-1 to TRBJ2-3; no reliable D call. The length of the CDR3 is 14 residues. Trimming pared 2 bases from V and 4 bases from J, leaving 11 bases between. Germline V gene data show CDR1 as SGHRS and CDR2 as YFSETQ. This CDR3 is CASSFFSWADTQYF. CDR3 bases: TGCGCCAGCAGCTTTTTTAGCTGGGCAGATACGCAGTATTTT.

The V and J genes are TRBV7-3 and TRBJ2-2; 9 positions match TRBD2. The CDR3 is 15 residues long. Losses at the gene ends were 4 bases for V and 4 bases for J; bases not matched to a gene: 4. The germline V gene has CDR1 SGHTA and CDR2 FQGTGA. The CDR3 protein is CASSSSAGGTGELFF. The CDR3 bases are TGTGCCAGCAGCTCCTCAGCGGGGGGCACCGGGGAGCTGTTTTTT.

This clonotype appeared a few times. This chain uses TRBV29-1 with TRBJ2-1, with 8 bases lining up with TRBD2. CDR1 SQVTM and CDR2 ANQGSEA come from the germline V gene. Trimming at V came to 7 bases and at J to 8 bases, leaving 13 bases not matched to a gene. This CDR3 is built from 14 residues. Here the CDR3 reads CSAIAGSILYEQFF. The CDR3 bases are TGCAGCGCTATAGCGGGGTCTATATTGTATGAGCAGTTCTTC.

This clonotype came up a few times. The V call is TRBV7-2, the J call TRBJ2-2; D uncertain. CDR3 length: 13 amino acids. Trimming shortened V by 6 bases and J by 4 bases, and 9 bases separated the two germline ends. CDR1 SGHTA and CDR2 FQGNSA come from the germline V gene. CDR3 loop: CASSFRATGELFF. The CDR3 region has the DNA TGTGCCAGCAGTTTTCGGGCCACCGGGGAGCTGTTTTTT.

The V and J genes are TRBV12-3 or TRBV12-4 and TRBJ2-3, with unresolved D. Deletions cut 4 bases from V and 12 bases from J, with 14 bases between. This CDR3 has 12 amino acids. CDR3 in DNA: TGTGCCAGCAGTTCCCGGTTCTTAGCACAGTATTTT. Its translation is CASSSRFLAQYF.